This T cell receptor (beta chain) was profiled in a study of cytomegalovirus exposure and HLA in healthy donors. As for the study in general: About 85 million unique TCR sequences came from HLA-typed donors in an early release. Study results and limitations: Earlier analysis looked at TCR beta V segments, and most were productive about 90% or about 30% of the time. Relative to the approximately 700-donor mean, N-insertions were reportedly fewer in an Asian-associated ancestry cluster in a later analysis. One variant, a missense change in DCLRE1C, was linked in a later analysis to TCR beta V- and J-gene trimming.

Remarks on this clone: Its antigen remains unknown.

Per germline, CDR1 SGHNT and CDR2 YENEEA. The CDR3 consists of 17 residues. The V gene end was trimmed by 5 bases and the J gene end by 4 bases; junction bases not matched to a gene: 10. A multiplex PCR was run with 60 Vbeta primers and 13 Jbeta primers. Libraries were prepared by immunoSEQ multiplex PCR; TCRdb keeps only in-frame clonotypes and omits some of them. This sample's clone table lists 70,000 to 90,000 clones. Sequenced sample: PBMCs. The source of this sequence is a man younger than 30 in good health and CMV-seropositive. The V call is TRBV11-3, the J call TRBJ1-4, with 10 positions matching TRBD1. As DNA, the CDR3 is TGTGCCAGCAGCCCTCCGGGACAGGGGATGGTTAATGAAAAACTGTTTTTT. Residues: CASSPPGQGMVNEKLFF.